One sample yielded the 9 T cell receptor beta chains listed below, sequenced in a study of T cell repertoires in cytomegalovirus infection. TCRdb itself ran the reads through MiXCR, one entry per CDR3 protein. Of a few hundred thousand distinct CDR3 sequences in the sample, around 9% were seen once. Sequenced material: PBMCs. These receptors originate from a human donor in good health (CMV status not recorded). Some clones in this sample may be carry-over from other donors' samples.

This clonotype was seen many times. The V call is TRBV12-3 or TRBV12-4, the J call TRBJ2-7; perhaps TRBD1 as D (5 bases). The CDR3 runs 14 residues. V lost 2 bases to trimming and J lost 3 bases, with 11 bases between them. The CDR3 bases are TGTGCCAGCAGTTTAAGGGGTAAAAACTACGAGCAGTACTTC. Translating gives CASSLRGKNYEQYF.

This chain uses TRBV29-1 with TRBJ2-7, with D tentatively TRBD1 (6 bases). Germline CDR1 and CDR2: SQVTM and ANQGSEA. Trimming left V 7 bases short and J 2 bases short, with 15 bases between. The CDR3 has 13 residues. The CDR3 sequence is CSGLGAITYEQYF. The CDR3 DNA reads TGCAGCGGTCTGGGGGCAATAACCTACGAGCAGTACTTC.

This clonotype occurred many times. The V call is TRBV28, the J call TRBJ2-5, with D unresolved. With 5 bases removed from V and 5 bases from J, the gap between germline ends came to 18 bases. CDR3 length: 15 residues. From germline, CDR1 is MDHEN and CDR2 SYDVKM. The chain's CDR3 is CASSNLRADEETQYF. In DNA form, the CDR3 reads TGTGCCAGCAGTAACCTTAGGGCTGACGAGGAGACCCAGTACTTC. Complete variable domain (other parts from reference TRBV28 and TRBJ2-5): DVKVTQSSRYLVKRTGEKVFLECVQDMDHENMFWYRQDPGLGLRLIYFSYDVKMKEKGDIPEGYSVSREKKERFSLILESASTNQTSMYLCASSNLRADEETQYFGPGTRLLVL.

This clonotype was seen repeatedly, ten times or more. The chain joins TRBV7-2 to TRBJ1-2, with a possible D match to TRBD1 (6 bases). CDR1 and CDR2 (germline): SGHTA, FQGNSA. The CDR3 totals 13 residues. V lost 0 bases and J lost 8, with 10 bases in between. CDR3 amino acids: CASSLAQGRGYTF. In nucleotides, the CDR3 is TGTGCCAGCAGCTTAGCGCAGGGGAGGGGCTACACCTTC.

This clonotype was seen only a few times. The V call is TRBV25-1, the J call TRBJ2-1, with 7 bases fitting TRBD1. Germline loops: CDR1 MGHDK, CDR2 SYGVNS. V gave up 4 bases and J gave up 0 bases; unmatched junction bases: 6. The CDR3 loop spans 16 amino acids. In DNA, the CDR3 is TGTGCCAGCAGTGTTAAGACAGGGAGCTCCTACAATGAGCAGTTCTTC. Translation: CASSVKTGSSYNEQFF.

This clonotype appeared many times. V and J are TRBV7-2 and TRBJ2-1; 13 bases are shared with TRBD2. CDR3 length equals 16 residues. V lost 5 bases, J lost 10 bases, and 11 bases stayed unmatched. Germline V gene lookup returns CDR1 SGHTA and CDR2 FQGNSA. The CDR3 reads CASSTEGTSGVREQFF. As DNA, the CDR3 is TGTGCCAGCAGCACAGAGGGGACTAGCGGGGTCCGAGAGCAGTTCTTC.

The chain uses TRBV7-2 and TRBJ2-5; a weak D match, TRBD2 (7 bases). This CDR3 spans 18 amino acids. Germline V CDR1 and CDR2: SGHTA, FQGNSA. With 3 bases removed from V and 2 bases from J, the gap between germline ends came to 22 bases. The CDR3, as DNA: TGTGCCAGCAGCTTCTCCCTCCGTTTGGGGGGGCGACAAGAGACCCAGTACTTC. Translating it yields CASSFSLRLGGRQETQYF.

At least ten counts were recorded for this clonotype. The V call is TRBV7-2, the J call TRBJ1-1; D is unresolved. The CDR3 has 13 amino acids. Germline values: CDR1 SGHTA, CDR2 FQGNSA. With 1 base removed from V and 11 bases from J, the gap between germline ends came to 14 bases. CDR3 region: CASSLEMPAGAFF. CDR3 DNA: TGTGCCAGCAGCTTAGAGATGCCGGCGGGTGCTTTCTTT.

V and J are TRBV28 and TRBJ1-1, with D perhaps TRBD1 (5 bases). V was trimmed by 5 bases and J by 1 base, leaving 14 bases between them. The CDR3 consists of 15 residues. Germline V CDR1 and CDR2: MDHEN, SYDVKM. DNA of the CDR3: TGTGCCAGCAGTCCGCGAGGGGTGGGGAACACTGAAGCTTTCTTT. It translates to CASSPRGVGNTEAFF.